This T cell receptor beta chain was sequenced during a study of blood T cell repertoires in COVID-19. The CDR3 covers 14 residues. The V gene lost 0 bases and the J gene lost 7 bases, with 7 bases spanning the gap. Per the germline V gene, CDR1 is SGHDN and CDR2 is FVKESK. This clone has only one observation. The data were produced by immunoSEQ multiplex PCR, yet TCRdb's version contains in-frame clones alone and is incomplete. The repertoire consists of about 100,000 clones, with roughly 90% occurring once and the leading ten covering 0.97%. The V and J genes are TRBV14 and TRBJ1-6; D not certain. Specimen: peripheral blood. This sequence was found in a man in his 60s with acute or convalescent COVID-19. In DNA, the CDR3 is TGTGCCAGCAGCCAAGAAGTCCGGAATTCACCCCTCCACTTT. Its protein product is CASSQEVRNSPLHF.